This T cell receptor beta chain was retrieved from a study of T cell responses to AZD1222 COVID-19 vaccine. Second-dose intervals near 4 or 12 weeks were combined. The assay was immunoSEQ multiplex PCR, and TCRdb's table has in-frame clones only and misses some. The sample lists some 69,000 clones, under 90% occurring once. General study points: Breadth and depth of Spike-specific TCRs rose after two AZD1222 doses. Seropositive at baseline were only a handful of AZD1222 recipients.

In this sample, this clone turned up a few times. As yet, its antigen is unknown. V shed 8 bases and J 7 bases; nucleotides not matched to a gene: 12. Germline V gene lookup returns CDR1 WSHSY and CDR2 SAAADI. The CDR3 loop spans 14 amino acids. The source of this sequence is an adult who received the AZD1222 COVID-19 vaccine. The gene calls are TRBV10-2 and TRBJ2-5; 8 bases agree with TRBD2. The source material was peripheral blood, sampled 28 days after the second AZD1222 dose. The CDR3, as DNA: TGCGCCAGCGCGCTAGCGGGCGTAAGCGGGACCCAGTACTTC. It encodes CASALAGVSGTQYF.